Presented here are 10 T cell receptor beta chains from one specimen sequenced in a study of cytotoxic CD8 clonotypes in ibrutinib-treated CLL. Only in-frame clones appear in the TCRdb table, and some are missing; sequencing was by immunoSEQ multiplex PCR. Here the sample spans over 95,000 clones, approximately 58% being singletons. The specimen was PBMCs, collected after 24 months of ibrutinib treatment. These receptors came from a human donor with chronic lymphocytic leukemia.

V is TRBV28 and J is TRBJ1-5, with D perhaps TRBD1 (5 bases). The CDR3 is made up of 16 amino acids. V was cut by 5 bases and J by 2 bases, with 16 bases left in between. Per the germline V gene, CDR1 is MDHEN and CDR2 is SYDVKM. CDR3 protein: CASSPSRGDGNQPQHF. The DNA for the CDR3 is TGTGCCAGCAGTCCGTCCCGGGGGGACGGCAATCAGCCCCAGCATTTT.

The chain joins TRBV30 to TRBJ2-2; 10 bases map to TRBD1. This CDR3 contains 17 residues. The V gene end was trimmed by 3 bases and the J gene end by 6 bases; junction bases not matched to a gene: 13. Looked up from germline, CDR1 is GTSNPN and CDR2 is SVGIG (reference sequence). CDR3 region: CAWSAMPGQGIPGELFF. The CDR3 coding sequence is TGTGCCTGGAGCGCCATGCCGGGACAGGGGATCCCCGGGGAGCTGTTTTTT.

The chain carries TRBV11-3 and TRBJ2-5; maybe TRBD1 (6 bases). The CDR3 runs 15 residues. Trimming shortened V by 8 bases and J by 2 bases, and 18 bases separated the two germline ends. Germline CDR1 and CDR2: SGHNT and YENEEA. The CDR3 DNA is TGTGCCAGCCACCCCGGAGGACAGACACAAGAGACCCAGTACTTC. Translating it yields CASHPGGQTQETQYF.

This clone was counted between two and nine times. The chain links TRBV19 to TRBJ1-3, with 11 bases fitting TRBD1. Trimming took 5 bases from V and 2 from J; bases not matched to a gene: 8. The CDR3 has 17 residues. Germline lookup yields CDR1 LNHDA and CDR2 SQIVND (reference sequence). CDR3 in DNA: TGTGCCAGTAGTGCAACCGGGACAGGGGGACCTGGAAACACCATATATTTT. Protein: CASSATGTGGPGNTIYF.

The chain is built from TRBV30 and TRBJ1-4; 7 bases are a match to TRBD1. Germline assignment: CDR1 GTSNPN and CDR2 SVGIG (reference sequence). V shed 5 bases and J 8 bases; nucleotides not matched to a gene: 14. The CDR3 totals 15 residues. CDR3 nucleotides: TGTGCCTGGGCGTCGGAACAGGGGATCGGAGAAAAACTGTTTTTT. Translation: CAWASEQGIGEKLFF.

The chain carries TRBV19 and TRBJ1-1; D unclear. The V end lost 6 bases, the J end lost 0 bases, and 20 bases lay between the germline ends. This CDR3 has 17 amino acids. The germline gives CDR1 LNHDA, CDR2 SQIVND (reference sequence). The CDR3 DNA reads as TGTGCCAGTAGCCCGGTCCCGGGCAGCCGTATGAACACTGAAGCTTTCTTT. It codes for CASSPVPGSRMNTEAFF.

The chain has TRBV7-2 and TRBJ2-5; D might be TRBD1 or TRBD2, each matching 5 bases. CDR1 SGHTA and CDR2 FQGNSA come from the germline V gene. V was shortened by 3 bases and J by 1 base, with 9 bases between the two germline ends. The CDR3 length is 14 residues. The CDR3 region has the DNA TGTGCCAGCAGCTTTGGGGGTGGCCAAGAGACCCAGTACTTC. It specifies CASSFGGGQETQYF.

The rearrangement joins TRBV4-1 to TRBJ1-1, with 8 bases fitting TRBD1. The germline V gene encodes CDR1 MGHRA and CDR2 YSYEKL. Trimming removed 1 base from V and 5 bases from J; junction bases left unmatched: 9. The CDR3 spans 16 residues. The CDR3 reads CASSQVSNRGGTEAFF. CDR3 in DNA: TGCGCCAGCAGCCAAGTCTCAAACAGGGGGGGGACTGAAGCTTTCTTT.

The rearrangement links TRBV2 to TRBJ1-6; D remains unclear. Germline lookup yields CDR1 SNHLY and CDR2 FYNNEI. CDR3 length equals 14 residues. The V end was cut by 6 bases, the J end by 10 bases, with 16 bases between. The CDR3 here is CASRVRTATSPLHF. As DNA, the CDR3 is TGTGCCAGCAGGGTCCGGACGGCGACATCACCCCTCCACTTT.

At least ten counts were recorded for this clone. The chain combines TRBV28 with TRBJ2-3; D might be TRBD2 (5 bases). V lost 6 bases and J 5 bases, leaving 15 bases between the germline ends. The CDR3 has 14 amino acids. CDR1 is MDHEN and CDR2 is SYDVKM in the germline V gene. The CDR3 sequence is CASRRENGIDTQYF. The CDR3 bases are TGTGCCAGCAGAAGGGAGAACGGGATAGATACGCAGTATTTT. The full variable domain, with the rest looked up from reference TRBV28 and TRBJ2-3, is DVKVTQSSRYLVKRTGEKVFLECVQDMDHENMFWYRQDPGLGLRLIYFSYDVKMKEKGDIPEGYSVSREKKERFSLILESASTNQTSMYLCASRRENGIDTQYFGPGTRLTVL.